This T cell receptor beta chain was captured by sequencing in a study of blood T cell repertoires in COVID-19. Study-level information: The origin of the acute and convalescent COVID-19 samples was the United States, Italy and Spain. PBMCs, B-cell-depleted T cells, or T cells provided the cDNA or gDNA that made up the material.

Source study methods: Quantification of nucleated cells was approximated via reference gene primer amplification. Only in-frame clones appear in the TCRdb table, and some are missing; sequencing was by immunoSEQ multiplex PCR. The DNA gave D and trimming, while V, J and clone size come from that table. The top ten clones hold about 8.9% of a sample with 200,000 to 250,000 clones, approximately 80% of them seen once. V shed 4 bases and J shed 1 base, with 22 bases lying between them. The length of the CDR3 is 18 residues. The germline CDR1 and CDR2 sequences are MDHEN and SYDVKM. The receptor's source is a woman in her forties or fifties with acute COVID-19. This chain joins TRBV28 and TRBJ1-1; D is uncertain. The source material was PBMCs or T cells enriched from blood (not recorded which). The CDR3 sequence is CASSSRLTGEISNTEAFF. The DNA for the CDR3 is TGTGCCAGCAGTTCCCGACTAACTGGAGAAATTTCGAACACTGAAGCTTTCTTT.